These 28 T cell receptor beta chains came from one sample sequenced in a study of blood T cell repertoires in COVID-19. Libraries were prepared by immunoSEQ multiplex PCR; TCRdb keeps only in-frame clonotypes and omits some of them. The sample lists just under 45,000 clones; 80% to 90% were seen once. Sequenced material: peripheral blood. The receptor set was obtained from a woman aged 40 to 55 with acute or convalescent COVID-19.

This sequence joins TRBV6-4 and TRBJ2-2, with 8 bases that match TRBD2. With 5 bases clipped from V and 7 bases from J, the junction kept 9 bases outside the gene matches. Germline V lookup: CDR1 MRHNA, CDR2 SNTAGT. The CDR3 runs 15 residues. The DNA for the CDR3 is TGTGCCAGCAGTTCGGGCCGGGGGGGCCTCGGGGAGCTGTTTTTT. Translation gives CASSSGRGGLGELFF.

This chain connects TRBV5-6 to TRBJ1-3; 12 bases line up with TRBD1. Per germline, CDR1 SGHDT and CDR2 YYEEEE. This CDR3 comprises 19 residues. Trimming took 5 bases from V and 0 from J; bases not matched to a gene: 12. CDR3 in DNA: TGTGCCAGCAGTCCCGGGACAGGGGGCAGACTTAGCTCTGGAAACACCATATATTTT. This encodes CASSPGTGGRLSSGNTIYF.

V and J are TRBV5-1 and TRBJ1-1; 7 bases fit TRBD1. This CDR3 has 14 residues. The germline V gene has CDR1 SGHRS and CDR2 YFSETQ. V lost 5 bases to trimming and J lost 1 base; unmatched junction nucleotides: 5. As DNA, the CDR3 is TGCGCCAGCAGGGCCGGGACAGCGAACACTGAAGCTTTCTTT. Translating it yields CASRAGTANTEAFF.

The V call is TRBV18, the J call TRBJ1-6, with 7 nucleotides matching TRBD1. J was trimmed by 7 bases and V by 4 bases; bases with no gene match: 19. Germline loops: CDR1 KGHSH, CDR2 LQKENI. The CDR3 spans 19 residues. CDR3 residues: CASSLLPPGQLAGNSPLHF. CDR3 sequence (DNA): TGTGCCAGCTCACTCTTACCACCGGGACAGCTCGCGGGGAATTCACCCCTCCACTTT.

The chain combines TRBV19 with TRBJ2-7, with 7 bases that match TRBD2. After removal of 5 bases from V and 2 bases from J, the junction contained 12 bases not matched to a gene. The CDR3 has 16 amino acids. From germline, CDR1 is LNHDA and CDR2 SQIVND (reference sequence). The CDR3 region has the DNA TGTGCCAGTAGTGCCGGGACTACGGGCCTCCCCTACGAGCAGTACTTC. Amino acids: CASSAGTTGLPYEQYF.

This chain links TRBV29-1 with TRBJ2-5; 14 nucleotides align to TRBD2. V lost 4 bases, J lost 2 bases, and 21 bases stayed unmatched. Germline assignment: CDR1 SQVTM and CDR2 ANQGSEA. The CDR3 covers 21 residues. In DNA, the CDR3 is TGCAGCGTTGTTGTGATTGGTAGTCGGACTAGCGGGAGGATGGGGCAAGAGACCCAGTACTTC. It specifies CSVVVIGSRTSGRMGQETQYF.

The chain links TRBV2 to TRBJ2-3, with D possibly matching TRBD1 (6 bases). Trimming took 2 bases from V and 8 from J, leaving 17 bases between them. In germline, CDR1 is SNHLY, CDR2 FYNNEI. The CDR3 is made up of 15 amino acids. DNA for the CDR3: TGTGCCAGCAGTGAAAGCCGCTACAGGGCGGGTACGCAGTATTTT. Encoded protein: CASSESRYRAGTQYF.

The chain has TRBV6-2 or TRBV6-3 and TRBJ2-1; 8 bases map to TRBD1. The CDR3 has 14 amino acids. J gave up 4 bases and V 2 bases, and 1 base lay outside the gene matches. CDR1 and CDR2 from the germline V gene are MNHEY and SVGEGT. The CDR3 DNA reads TGTGCCAGCAGTTACGGGGACAGGTACAATGAGCAGTTCTTC. This sequence encodes CASSYGDRYNEQFF.

The J gene is TRBJ2-3, the V gene TRBV19, with 8 bases matching TRBD1. The CDR3 runs to 13 residues. The V segment lost 6 bases and the J segment 5 bases; nucleotides outside the gene matches: 4. Germline assignment: CDR1 LNHDA and CDR2 SQIVND (reference sequence). CDR3 sequence reads: CASRTGARDTQYF. The CDR3 nucleotides are TGTGCCAGTAGGACAGGGGCGAGAGATACGCAGTATTTT. Variable domain in full (rest from reference TRBV19 and TRBJ2-3): DGGITQSPKYLFRKEGQNVTLSCEQNLNHDAMYWYRQDPGQGLRLIYYSQIVNDFQKGDIAEGYSVSREKKESFPLTVTSAQKNPTAFYLCASRTGARDTQYFGPGTRLTVL.

The CDR3 bases are TGTGCCAGCAGCTTGGACAGGGGGCAGGTAAAAGCTTTCTTT. Its protein is CASSLDRGQVKAFF. The chain links TRBV5-4 to TRBJ1-1, with 9 bases matching TRBD1. This CDR3 region has 14 residues. Germline CDR1 and CDR2: SGHNT and YYREEE (reference sequence). V gave up 0 bases and J gave up 9 bases; unmatched junction bases: 6.

This sequence joins TRBV7-9 and TRBJ1-2, with D uncertain. Germline V lookup: CDR1 SEHNR, CDR2 FQNEAQ (reference sequence). V was clipped by 6 bases and J by 8 bases, with 7 bases between them. The CDR3 contains 10 residues. The CDR3 sequence: CASRSLGYTF. In nucleotides, the CDR3 is TGTGCCAGCAGGTCCCTCGGCTACACCTTC.

In nucleotides, the CDR3 is TGTGCCAGCAGTTCTCTCGGGGCTGGGGGCGGCAGTGAGCAGTTCTTC. Its protein product is CASSSLGAGGGSEQFF. The chain couples TRBV28 to TRBJ2-1, with D maybe TRBD1 (6 bases). Germline CDR1 MDHEN, CDR2 SYDVKM. Trimming removed 4 bases at V and 9 bases at J, with 22 bases between. This CDR3 spans 16 amino acids.

This rearrangement joins TRBV12-5 to TRBJ1-4, with D hard to call. The V end was cut by 0 bases, the J end by 4 bases, with 18 bases between. Germline V gene data show CDR1 as LGHNT and CDR2 as FRNRAP. The CDR3 contains 18 residues. CDR3 coding DNA: TGTGCTAGTGGTTTGGTATTTACCTCCACTTTAGTTAATGAAAAACTGTTTTTT. Translated: CASGLVFTSTLVNEKLFF.

The rearrangement uses TRBV2 and TRBJ1-2; possibly TRBD1 for D (5 bases). V lost 4 bases and J lost 4, with 10 bases in between. This CDR3 region has 13 residues. Per germline, CDR1 SNHLY and CDR2 FYNNEI. In DNA, the CDR3 is TGTGCCAGCAGTGCCAGGGCACCCTATGGCTACACCTTC. Translation gives CASSARAPYGYTF.

The V gene is TRBV6-5, the J gene TRBJ2-7, with 10 bases that match TRBD2. The V segment lost 6 bases and the J segment 1 base; nucleotides outside the gene matches: 6. Germline CDR1 is MNHEY and CDR2 is SVGAGI. The CDR3 is 15 amino acids. The CDR3 region is CASSQFSGGSYEQYF. The CDR3 DNA is TGTGCCAGCAGCCAGTTTAGCGGGGGGTCCTACGAGCAGTACTTC.

This clone was picked up one time. The rearrangement links TRBV30 to TRBJ1-6; 8 bases match TRBD1. V dropped 0 bases and J dropped 7; count of bases not matched to a gene: 8. The CDR3 totals 16 residues. CDR1 GTSNPN and CDR2 SVGIG come from the germline V gene (reference sequence). CDR3 coding DNA: TGTGCCTGGAGTGTACCCGGAGACAGGGGCAATTCACCCCTCCACTTT. Translation gives CAWSVPGDRGNSPLHF.

The genes are TRBV6-1 and TRBJ1-4; possible D gene TRBD1, 5 bases. Germline loops: CDR1 MNHNS, CDR2 SASEGT. This CDR3 has 16 residues. V shed 4 bases and J shed 4 bases, with 16 bases lying between them. The CDR3 DNA follows: TGTGCCAGCAGTGGCGGGACGTCAAACCTTAATGAAAAACTGTTTTTT. It is translated as CASSGGTSNLNEKLFF.

This clone was detected once. V gene TRBV4-2 combines with J gene TRBJ2-7, with 8 bases that match TRBD1. Germline V lookup: CDR1 LGHNA, CDR2 YNFKEQ. The CDR3 length is 19 residues. The trim removed 0 bases at V and 5 bases at J, leaving 18 bases unmatched. As DNA, the CDR3 is TGTGCCAGCAGCCAAGAACCGGGACAGGTAGAACCTGTCCTCAACGAGCAGTACTTC. It translates to CASSQEPGQVEPVLNEQYF.

The chain is built from TRBV5-1 and TRBJ2-5, with D unclear. The germline CDR1 and CDR2 sequences are SGHRS and YFSETQ. V was shortened by 0 bases and J by 7 bases, with 19 bases between the two germline ends. This CDR3 has 16 amino acids. DNA for the CDR3: TGCGCCAGCAGCTTGGCCGTAACCCCCCTTAGTTGGACCCAGTACTTC. Translation gives CASSLAVTPLSWTQYF.

The CDR3 nucleotides read TGTGCCAGCAGCCAGAGAACTAGCGGGGGGGCCGCCTACGAGCAGTACTTC. Its protein is CASSQRTSGGAAYEQYF. The chain carries TRBV6-2 or TRBV6-3 and TRBJ2-7, with TRBD2 matching over 13 bases. The CDR3 sequence is 17 residues long. Per the germline V gene, CDR1 is MNHEY and CDR2 is SVGEGT. J gave up 2 bases and V 6 bases, and 10 bases lay outside the gene matches.

V and J are TRBV7-2 and TRBJ2-1; 15 bases are shared with TRBD2. The CDR3 is 17 residues long. The germline V gene has CDR1 SGHTA and CDR2 FQGNSA. V shed 1 base, J shed 4 bases, and the junction held 2 bases outside the gene matches. CDR3 protein: CASSLDGTSGGYNEQFF. CDR3 nucleotides: TGTGCCAGCAGCTTAGATGGGACTAGCGGGGGGTACAATGAGCAGTTCTTC.

This chain connects TRBV5-1 to TRBJ1-6; no clear D. Germline V lookup: CDR1 SGHRS, CDR2 YFSETQ. This CDR3 spans 12 amino acids. V was shortened by 4 bases and J by 7 bases, with 6 bases between the two germline ends. Written as DNA, the CDR3 is TGCGCCAGCAGCGGCCCAAATTCACCCCTCCACTTT. Translated: CASSGPNSPLHF.

The gene calls are TRBV27 and TRBJ1-2, with D hard to call. Per germline, CDR1 MNHEY and CDR2 SMNVEV (reference sequence). This CDR3 has 12 amino acids. Trimming stripped 6 bases from V and 2 bases from J, with 7 bases between. CDR3 bases: TGTGCCAGCAGCGCAGGCAACTATGGCTACACCTTC. This encodes CASSAGNYGYTF.

The CDR3 DNA reads as TGCAGCGTTGCTACAGGGGCTAATGAAAAACTGTTTTTT. Translating it yields CSVATGANEKLFF. This chain links TRBV29-1 with TRBJ1-4; TRBD1 agrees at 7 bases. CDR1 and CDR2 (germline): SQVTM, ANQGSEA. The CDR3 length is 13 residues. The V and J ends lost 4 bases and 3 bases, in that order; junction bases with no gene match: 2.

The chain employs TRBV7-2 and TRBJ2-5; 7 bases are shared with TRBD2. CDR1 and CDR2 from the germline V gene are SGHTA and FQGNSA. V trimming: 3 bases; J trimming: 2 bases; junction bases outside the gene matches: 9. The CDR3 covers 16 residues. This CDR3 reads CASSLGPGLTQETQYF. In DNA form, the CDR3 reads TGTGCCAGCAGCTTGGGACCGGGACTAACGCAAGAGACCCAGTACTTC.

The rearrangement uses TRBV6-6 and TRBJ2-3; 12 nucleotides line up with TRBD1. With 6 bases clipped from V and 8 bases from J, the junction kept 9 bases outside the gene matches. The CDR3 has 15 residues. The germline V gene has CDR1 MNHNY and CDR2 SVGAGI (reference sequence). The CDR3 DNA sequence: TGTGCCAGCAGGCCGGGACAGGGGGCGTCTGGTACGCAGTATTTT. Translating gives CASRPGQGASGTQYF.

The chain uses TRBV13 and TRBJ2-1; TRBD1 aligns across 10 bases. Germline loops: CDR1 PRHDT, CDR2 FYEKMQ (reference sequence). CDR3 length: 15 residues. V dropped 1 base and J dropped 8; count of bases not matched to a gene: 5. For the CDR3, the DNA is TGTGCCAGCAGCTTAGAAGGGACAGGGGCATATGAGCAGTTCTTC. It translates to CASSLEGTGAYEQFF.

This chain links TRBV18 with TRBJ2-3; TRBD2 agrees at 10 bases. The J segment lost 3 bases and the V segment lost 6 bases, leaving 3 bases of the junction unmatched. This CDR3 region has 14 residues. Germline V gene lookup returns CDR1 KGHSH and CDR2 LQKENI. The CDR3 region has the DNA TGTGCCAGCTCGGCTAGCGGGAGAACAGATACGCAGTATTTT. It encodes CASSASGRTDTQYF.